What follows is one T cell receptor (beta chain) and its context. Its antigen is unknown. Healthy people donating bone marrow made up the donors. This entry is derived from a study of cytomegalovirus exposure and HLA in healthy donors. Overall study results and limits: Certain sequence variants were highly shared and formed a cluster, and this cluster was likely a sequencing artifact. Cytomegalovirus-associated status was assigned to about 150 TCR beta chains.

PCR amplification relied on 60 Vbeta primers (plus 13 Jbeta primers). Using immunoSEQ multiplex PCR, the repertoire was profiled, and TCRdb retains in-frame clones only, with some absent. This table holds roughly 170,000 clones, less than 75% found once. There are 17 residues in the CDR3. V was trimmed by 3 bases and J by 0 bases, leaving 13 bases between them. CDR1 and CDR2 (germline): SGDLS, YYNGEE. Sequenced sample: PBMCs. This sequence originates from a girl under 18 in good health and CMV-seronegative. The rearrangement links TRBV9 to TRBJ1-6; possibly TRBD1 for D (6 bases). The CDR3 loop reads CASSALGASSYNSPLHF. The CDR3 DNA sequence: TGTGCCAGCAGCGCCCTGGGGGCTAGCTCCTATAATTCACCCCTCCACTTT.